This T cell receptor beta chain was profiled in a study of beta chain features in type 1 diabetes. Overall study findings and caveats: Across all four CD4+ subsets, people with type 1 diabetes showed modestly shorter TCRB CDR3s.

A note on this clone: Its antigen remains unknown.

V was trimmed by 0 bases and J by 0 bases, leaving 9 bases between them. There are 14 residues in the CDR3. The germline V gene has CDR1 SQVTM and CDR2 ANQGSEA. Reverse transcribing all isolated RNA meant expressed TCRB transcripts were sequenced. Produced via immunoSEQ multiplex PCR; TCRdb's table is partial and in-frame only. The sample has some 500,000 clones, roughly 11% seen once. This sequence was found in a woman aged 18-29 years in good health. The gene calls are TRBV29-1 and TRBJ2-7, with D perhaps TRBD2 (5 bases). Material for sequencing was naive CD4+ T cells from blood. The CDR3: CSVEDRGSSYEQYF. The CDR3, as DNA: TGCAGCGTTGAAGATCGGGGTAGCTCCTACGAGCAGTACTTC.